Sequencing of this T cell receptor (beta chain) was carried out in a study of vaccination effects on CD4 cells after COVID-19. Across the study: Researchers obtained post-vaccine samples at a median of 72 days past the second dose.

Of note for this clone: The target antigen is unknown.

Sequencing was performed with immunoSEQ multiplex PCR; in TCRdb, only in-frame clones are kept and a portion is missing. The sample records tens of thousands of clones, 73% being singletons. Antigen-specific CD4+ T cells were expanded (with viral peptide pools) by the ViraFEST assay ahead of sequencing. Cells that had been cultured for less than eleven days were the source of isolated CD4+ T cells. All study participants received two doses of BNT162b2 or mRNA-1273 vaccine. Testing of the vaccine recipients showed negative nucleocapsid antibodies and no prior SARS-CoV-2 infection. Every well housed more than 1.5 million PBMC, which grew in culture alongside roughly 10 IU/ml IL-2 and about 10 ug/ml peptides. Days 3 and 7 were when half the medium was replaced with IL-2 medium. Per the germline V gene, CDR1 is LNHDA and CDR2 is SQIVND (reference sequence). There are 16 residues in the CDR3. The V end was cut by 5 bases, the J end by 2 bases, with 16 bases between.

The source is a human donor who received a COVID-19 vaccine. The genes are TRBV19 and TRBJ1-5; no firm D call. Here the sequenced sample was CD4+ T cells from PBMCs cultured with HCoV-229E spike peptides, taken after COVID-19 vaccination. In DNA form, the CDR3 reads TGTGCCAGTAGTCGAGAAGCCACCGTACGCAATCAGCCCCAGCATTTT. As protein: CASSREATVRNQPQHF.